Below, 28 T cell receptor beta chains from the same sample are listed, as sequenced in a study of T-cell reconstitution after alpha-beta-depleted transplantation in children. The TCRbeta library incorporated unique molecular identifiers. TCRdb reprocessed the PCR reads via MiXCR and lists one record per CDR3 protein. The sample carries under 450,000 distinct CDR3 sequences, 15% to 20% recorded once. The specimen was PBMCs, mostly from graft donor cells, collected 360 days after TCRalphabeta/CD19-depleted stem cell transplant. The receptors derive from a boy in the first two years of life who had a stem cell transplant for Wiskott-Aldrich syndrome, so the T cells may come from the graft donor.

This clonotype was seen only a few times. V gene TRBV30 combines with J gene TRBJ1-2; no firm D call. In germline, CDR1 is GTSNPN, CDR2 SVGIG (reference sequence). CDR3 size: 11 residues. Trimming shortened V by 5 bases and J by 2 bases, and 6 bases separated the two germline ends. CDR3: CAWSGNYGYTF. The CDR3, as DNA: TGTGCCTGGTCGGGGAACTATGGCTACACCTTC.

The chain is built from TRBV20-1 and TRBJ2-7; unclear D gene. The germline CDR1 and CDR2 sequences are DFQATT and SNEGSKA (reference sequence). V was clipped by 0 bases and J by 3 bases, with 6 bases between them. This CDR3 has 12 amino acids. This CDR3 reads CSAREDNYEQYF. The CDR3 DNA reads as TGCAGTGCTAGAGAAGACAACTACGAGCAGTACTTC.

The gene calls are TRBV12-3 or TRBV12-4 and TRBJ1-1, with D unresolved. The V end was cut by 7 bases, the J end by 5 bases, with 14 bases between. CDR3 length equals 13 residues. CDR3 protein: CASTPPGGTEAFF. The CDR3 DNA sequence: TGTGCCAGCACCCCCCCGGGAGGTACTGAAGCTTTCTTT.

This clonotype was recorded at least ten times. One end of the junction does not line up with germline, which may come from a read error. This sequence joins TRBV5-1 and TRBJ2-7, with D uncertain. The CDR3 is 12 residues long. The V gene's germline CDR1 is SGHRS and CDR2 YFSETQ. The CDR3 DNA reads TGTGCCAGCAGCCTAAGCTCCTACGAGCAGTACTTC. This gives the protein CASSLSSYEQYF.

The chain carries TRBV12-3 or TRBV12-4 and TRBJ1-5; D is undetermined. The CDR3 has 13 amino acids. The V gene lost 2 bases and the J gene lost 4 bases, with 6 bases spanning the gap. CDR3 coding DNA: TGTGCCAGCAGTTTATGGCTTAATCAGCCCCAGCATTTT. Translated, it gives CASSLWLNQPQHF.

The table lists this clonotype with a few counts. The CDR3 here is CASSLPTVIQETQYF. In DNA, the CDR3 is TGTGCCAGCAGCTTACCGACAGTGATCCAAGAGACCCAGTACTTC. The chain joins TRBV7-2 to TRBJ2-5, with D perhaps TRBD1 (5 bases). This CDR3 is 15 amino acids long. V was clipped by 2 bases and J by 1 base, with 11 bases between them. The germline V gene encodes CDR1 SGHTA and CDR2 FQGNSA.

This clonotype has more than one count but fewer than ten. In DNA, the CDR3 is TGCGCCAGCAGCCAAGAAGGTCCGCTCCCCTACAATGAGCAGTTCTTC. Protein: CASSQEGPLPYNEQFF. The gene calls are TRBV4-3 and TRBJ2-1; D remains unclear. The CDR3 consists of 16 residues. Trimming left V 0 bases short and J 2 bases short, with 11 bases between. The germline gives CDR1 LGHNA, CDR2 YSLEER.

The rearrangement links TRBV12-3 or TRBV12-4 to TRBJ2-4; no definite D call. This CDR3 contains 11 residues. Trimming left V 6 bases short and J 8 bases short, with 8 bases between. This CDR3 reads CASSTQHIQYF. Here the CDR3 DNA reads TGTGCCAGCAGCACCCAACACATTCAGTACTTC.

The chain has TRBV19 and TRBJ2-7; D is unclear. The CDR3 loop spans 14 amino acids. V lost 3 bases and J lost 6, with 15 bases in between. CDR1 is LNHDA and CDR2 is SQIVND in the germline V gene (reference sequence). CDR3 DNA sequence: TGTGCCAGTAGTATGGGTCACCGTCTGGGCGAGCAGTACTTC. It is translated as CASSMGHRLGEQYF.

This clonotype was seen just once. This sequence may be a read error, since a much larger clone differs from it by one base. In this CDR3 the conserved last residue, phenylalanine or tryptophan, is missing, so a read error is likely. The chain is built from TRBV12-3 or TRBV12-4 and TRBJ2-7, with a tentative D call TRBD1 (5 bases). V dropped 8 bases and J dropped 3 bases, with 14 bases sitting between them. This CDR3 contains 13 residues. In DNA, the CDR3 is TGTGCCAGCTCAGTCAGGGCAGGCTACGAGCAGTACCTC. Protein sequence: CASSVRAGYEQYL.

This sequence joins TRBV29-1 and TRBJ2-7; 10 bases line up with TRBD2. The CDR3 contains 13 residues. CDR1 is SQVTM, CDR2 ANQGSEA, per germline. The CDR3 DNA reads as TGCATCCTAGCGGGAGCGAGCTCCTACGAGCAGTACTTC. It encodes CILAGASSYEQYF.

A word on this clonotype: One end of the junction is discordant with germline, which a read error may explain. The chain uses TRBV20-1 and TRBJ1-2, with D hard to call. There are 10 residues in the CDR3. CDR1 is DFQATT, CDR2 SNEGSKA, per germline (reference sequence). The CDR3: CSARGQWEAF. CDR3 nucleotide sequence: TGCAGTGCTAGGGGTCAGTGGGAGGCCTTC.

This clonotype was observed a single time. One end of the junction is discordant with germline, which a read error may explain. The rearrangement links TRBV11-2 to TRBJ2-3; no reliable D call. The CDR3 has 14 residues. From germline, CDR1 is SGHAT and CDR2 FQNNGV. In nucleotides, the CDR3 is TGTGCCAGCAGCTTAGAGAGTCACACAGCTACGCAGTATTTT. Its protein is CASSLESHTATQYF.

The V and J genes are TRBV12-3 or TRBV12-4 and TRBJ2-2; TRBD2 is a possible D gene (6 bases). The CDR3 is 15 amino acids. V lost 8 bases and J lost 2, with 15 bases in between. This CDR3 reads CASLRAGLNTGELFF. The DNA for the CDR3 is TGTGCCAGCCTTCGCGCGGGGCTAAACACCGGGGAGCTGTTTTTT.

This clonotype turned up a few times. This chain joins TRBV4-1 and TRBJ2-4; possible D gene TRBD1, 5 bases. The V gene's germline CDR1 is MGHRA and CDR2 YSYEKL. The CDR3 is 12 residues long. The V end was cut by 0 bases, the J end by 13 bases, with 10 bases between. In nucleotides, the CDR3 is TGCGCCAGCAGCCAAGATAGGGGAAAGCAGTACTTC. It specifies CASSQDRGKQYF.

This clonotype turned up a few times. The chain uses TRBV20-1 and TRBJ2-5; 13 bases line up with TRBD2. Unmatched junction bases numbered 11, after V lost 0 bases and J lost 4 bases. There are 18 residues in the CDR3. The germline V gene has CDR1 DFQATT and CDR2 SNEGSKA (reference sequence). CDR3 in DNA: TGCAGTGCTAGAGAGGTGGGGGGACTAGCGGGGCCAACAGAGACCCAGTACTTC. This sequence encodes CSAREVGGLAGPTETQYF.

V and J are TRBV12-3 or TRBV12-4 and TRBJ2-7; 7 nucleotides align to TRBD1. The CDR3 spans 16 residues. The trim removed 6 bases at V and 0 bases at J, leaving 11 bases unmatched. This CDR3 is CASSWDPDRSSYEQYF. The CDR3 DNA follows: TGTGCCAGCAGCTGGGACCCGGACAGGAGCTCCTACGAGCAGTACTTC.

This clonotype showed up just a few times. This chain uses TRBV20-1 with TRBJ2-2; D possibly corresponds to TRBD1 (6 bases). In germline, CDR1 is DFQATT, CDR2 SNEGSKA (reference sequence). The CDR3 is made up of 13 amino acids. Trimming took 3 bases from V and 5 from J, leaving 10 bases between them. The CDR3 loop reads CSASRGSTGELFF. In nucleotides, the CDR3 is TGCAGTGCTAGCAGGGGCAGTACCGGGGAGCTGTTTTTT.

This clonotype has a count of ten or more. The chain recombines TRBV7-2 with TRBJ2-5; D gene unclear. This CDR3 has 13 residues. Germline V gene sequence: CDR1 SGHTA, CDR2 FQGNSA. V was shortened by 0 bases and J by 4 bases, with 6 bases between the two germline ends. The CDR3 sequence: CASSLAWGETQYF. CDR3 bases: TGTGCCAGCAGCTTAGCCTGGGGAGAGACCCAGTACTTC.

The V and J genes are TRBV5-1 and TRBJ2-1; D may be TRBD2 (6 bases). The V gene's germline CDR1 is SGHRS and CDR2 YFSETQ. This CDR3 spans 13 amino acids. V was clipped by 2 bases and J by 10 bases, with 13 bases between them. CDR3: CASSLESGDEQFF. DNA of the CDR3: TGCGCCAGCAGCTTAGAATCGGGGGACGAGCAGTTCTTC.

This clonotype appeared a few times. This chain links TRBV12-3 or TRBV12-4 with TRBJ2-5; possible D gene TRBD1, 5 bases. V shed 2 bases and J shed 10 bases, with 11 bases lying between them. CDR3 length: 12 amino acids. CDR3 sequence (DNA): TGTGCCAGCAGTTTACCAGGGTCGGACCAGTACTTC. This sequence encodes CASSLPGSDQYF.

The chain uses TRBV12-3 or TRBV12-4 and TRBJ1-6; TRBD1 might be the D (6 bases). This CDR3 is built from 14 residues. The V and J ends lost 3 bases and 6 bases respectively, with 9 bases between them. The CDR3 here is CASSFRGGNSPLHF. CDR3 nucleotide sequence: TGTGCCAGCAGTTTCAGAGGGGGTAATTCACCCCTCCACTTT.

This CDR3 reads CASSLVGVVAQETQYF. The CDR3 nucleotides are TGTGCCAGCAGCTTAGTCGGGGTGGTGGCTCAAGAGACCCAGTACTTC. The rearrangement uses TRBV7-9 and TRBJ2-5; D perhaps matches TRBD2 (5 bases). The V gene's germline CDR1 is SEHNR and CDR2 FQNEAQ (reference sequence). V was pared by 1 base and J by 2 bases, with 14 bases between. This CDR3 contains 16 residues.

This clonotype appeared many times. The rearrangement uses TRBV2 and TRBJ2-1; TRBD2 matches at 7 bases. The CDR3 runs to 15 residues. Germline assignment: CDR1 SNHLY and CDR2 FYNNEI. V was clipped by 6 bases and J by 5 bases; unmatched bases: 10. This CDR3 is CASRNPGLRDNEQFF. In nucleotides, the CDR3 is TGTGCCAGCAGAAACCCGGGACTACGGGACAATGAGCAGTTCTTC.

This rearrangement joins TRBV10-3 to TRBJ2-1, with D perhaps TRBD1 (6 bases). The ends were cut back, 9 bases at V and 8 bases at J, with 23 bases in the middle. CDR3 length equals 15 residues. CDR1 is ENHRY, CDR2 SYGVKD, per germline. The DNA of the CDR3 is TGTGCCATAAAACAGGGATCAAGTGGCGGTGATGAGCAGTTCTTC. Protein sequence: CAIKQGSSGGDEQFF.

This clonotype was recorded a few times. The chain uses TRBV4-3 and TRBJ2-3, with D possibly being TRBD2 (6 bases). Trimming shortened V by 1 base and J by 6 bases, and 14 bases separated the two germline ends. This CDR3 contains 15 residues. Germline V lookup: CDR1 LGHNA, CDR2 YSLEER. The CDR3 region is CASSQVYGGVDTQYF. The DNA of the CDR3 is TGCGCCAGCAGCCAAGTGTATGGAGGGGTCGATACGCAGTATTTT.

This clonotype came up a few times. The J gene is TRBJ2-7, the V gene TRBV18, with a tentative D call TRBD2 (5 bases). Trimming removed 4 bases at V and 9 bases at J, with 16 bases between. The CDR3 has 13 residues. Per germline, CDR1 KGHSH and CDR2 LQKENI. The CDR3 nucleotides are TGTGCCAGCTCACATCCGGAGAGCGGTGGGCAGTACTTC. It translates to CASSHPESGGQYF.

The chain combines TRBV5-1 with TRBJ2-1; D remains ambiguous. Deletions cut 2 bases from V and 9 bases from J, with 9 bases between. The CDR3 is 12 residues long. Germline assignment: CDR1 SGHRS and CDR2 YFSETQ. The DNA of the CDR3 is TGCGCCAGCAGCTTTATTACGGCTGAGCAGTTCTTC. Translated, it gives CASSFITAEQFF.